This T cell receptor (beta chain) was captured in a study of blood T cell repertoires in COVID-19 (dated by TCRdb to 2018 to 2021). Background on the whole study: Samples from collaborators originated in the United States, Italy and Spain and spanned both the acute and convalescent phases of COVID-19. The material from the prospective study consisted of cDNA or gDNA derived from T cells, B-cell-depleted T cells, or PBMCs. Subjects who had been exposed to COVID-19, were actively infected with it, or had recovered from it provided the deeply sampled blood TCRbeta repertoires that made up the dataset. The repertoires were made available in a free public database intended to serve as a resource for research on the immune response to SARS-CoV-2. The samples were drawn from the first 160 participants of the ongoing ImmuneRACE study and from 1,254 subjects provided by 6 global collaborators. A de-identified subject ID, COVID-19 status, age in years and sex were almost always included in the sample metadata. Where available, HLA class I and class II types were obtained from metadata supplied by the sample provider rather than from assay-based typing. The research as a whole found: The quantity of clinical and demographic metadata differed by source and by participant and was supplied without curation.

TCRbeta CDR3 regions were amplified from genomic DNA using the immunoSEQ Assay, a bias-controlled multiplex PCR. Processing in the source paper ran as follows. Within the assay, amplification of reference gene primers was used to estimate how many nucleated cells each sample contained. To quantify the absolute abundance of each unique TCRbeta CDR3 rearrangement, sequence reads were collapsed and filtered. For each sample, productive Simpson clonality was calculated as the square root of Simpson's diversity index over productive rearrangements. The source is immuneACCESS, and TCRdb retained only in-frame sequences with V and J called. Part of the clones is not carried over; for the studies checked, unresolved V genes explain less than half of this, and the remainder is unexplained. Clone size and V and J calls were adopted from that table, with D and trimming inferred from the DNA. For this sample there are more than 300,000 clones; 70% to 90% appear just once. Jointly, the top ten make up about 1.1% of the sample.

In the prospective study, participants were about 18 to 95 years old, resided in 20 to 30 geographic areas of the United States, and were enrolled through a virtual design. In the prospective study, cohorts were assigned on the basis of participant-reported clinical history obtained from a screening survey and a study questionnaire. Recovered participants in ImmuneRACE Cohort 3 were defined as having two consecutive negative NP/OP PCR tests, clearance from a healthcare professional, or resolution of symptoms. Mobile phlebotomists in the prospective study collected whole blood, serum and a nasopharyngeal or oropharyngeal swab from every participant. Over an approximately 2-month period, participants in the prospective study had the option of providing additional blood draws and questionnaires. Before DNA extraction, blood samples from the prospective study were shipped at room temperature or frozen.

Note on this clone: There is no known antigen for this receptor. Base qualities are not at hand, and no much larger clone is one base apart.

Sequences LNHDA (CDR1) and SQIVND (CDR2) are obtained from the germline V gene (reference sequence). Trimmed from V: 1 base; trimmed from J: 0 bases; junction bases lacking a gene match: 4. Including the terminal cysteine and phenylalanine, the CDR3 comprises 17 residues. Left in the record is the CDR3 DNA by itself, 51 bases read in frame from the first base. Recombination joined TRBV19 with TRBJ2-1, and 9 junctional nucleotides match TRBD2. The TCR comes from a woman between 18 and 29 years old who had recovered from COVID-19. The sample comprised PBMCs or T cells enriched from blood (not recorded which). The DNA sequence follows: TGTGCCAGTAGTATAGGTGGCGGGGGGGTCTCCTACAATGAGCAGTTCTTC. Its protein is CASSIGGGGVSYNEQFF.